This TCR beta chain was recovered during a study of cytomegalovirus exposure and HLA in healthy donors. Across the whole study: A prior analysis found 117 million unique TCR beta sequences from around 180 million T cells. From donors who were HLA-typed, an early data release held 70 million to 90 million unique TCRs.

This clone was seen a single time. Antigen: not known. The germline V gene has CDR1 SSHAT and CDR2 FNYEAQ (reference sequence). This CDR3 region has 13 residues. The ends were cut back, 5 bases at V and 4 bases at J, with 11 bases in the middle. In the PCR, 60 Vbeta and 13 Jbeta primers were used. TCRdb keeps only in-frame clones here, not all; method: immunoSEQ multiplex PCR. The sample holds more than 95,000 clones, roughly 85% seen once. Whole-study findings and limits: Rarity marked most TCR sequences, yet some public TCRs occurred in many donors. Links to common viral pathogens appeared, in a later analysis, for several of the most significant clusters.

The chain couples TRBV7-7 to TRBJ1-1; D possibly corresponds to TRBD1 (5 bases). Material: PBMCs. The clonotype was recovered from a man younger than 30 in good health and CMV-seropositive. In nucleotides, the CDR3 is TGTGCCAGCAGCGAGACAAGGGGCACTGAAGCTTTCTTT. Its protein product is CASSETRGTEAFF.